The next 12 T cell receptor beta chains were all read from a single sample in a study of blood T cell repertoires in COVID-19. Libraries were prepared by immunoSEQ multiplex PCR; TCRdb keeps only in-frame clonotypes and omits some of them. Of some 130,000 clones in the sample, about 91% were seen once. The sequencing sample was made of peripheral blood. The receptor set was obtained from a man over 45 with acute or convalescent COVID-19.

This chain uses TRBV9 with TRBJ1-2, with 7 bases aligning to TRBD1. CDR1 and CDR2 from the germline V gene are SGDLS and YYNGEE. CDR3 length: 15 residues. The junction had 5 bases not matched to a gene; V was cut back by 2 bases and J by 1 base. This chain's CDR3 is CASSVGQADNYGYTF. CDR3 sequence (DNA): TGTGCCAGCAGCGTCGGACAGGCCGATAACTATGGCTACACCTTC.

This CDR3 is CASSMTGVTGELFF. DNA of the CDR3: TGCGCCAGCAGCATGACAGGGGTGACCGGGGAGCTGTTTTTT. The rearrangement joins TRBV5-1 to TRBJ2-2; 8 bases line up with TRBD1. V was clipped by 4 bases and J by 5 bases; unmatched bases: 4. The CDR3 extends over 14 amino acids. Germline-derived CDR1 and CDR2 are SGHRS and YFSETQ.

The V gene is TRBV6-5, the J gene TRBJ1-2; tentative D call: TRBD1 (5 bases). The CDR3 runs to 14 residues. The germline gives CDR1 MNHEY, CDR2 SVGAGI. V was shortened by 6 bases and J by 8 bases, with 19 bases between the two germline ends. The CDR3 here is CASREGLTTGGYTF. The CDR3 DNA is TGTGCCAGCAGGGAGGGACTCACAACGGGAGGCTACACCTTC.

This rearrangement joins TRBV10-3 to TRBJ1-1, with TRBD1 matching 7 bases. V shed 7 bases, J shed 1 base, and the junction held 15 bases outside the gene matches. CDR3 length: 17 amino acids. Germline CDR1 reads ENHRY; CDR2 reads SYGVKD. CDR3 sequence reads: CAITPRAGQVENTEAFF. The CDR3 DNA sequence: TGTGCCATCACCCCTAGGGCAGGACAGGTAGAGAACACTGAAGCTTTCTTT.

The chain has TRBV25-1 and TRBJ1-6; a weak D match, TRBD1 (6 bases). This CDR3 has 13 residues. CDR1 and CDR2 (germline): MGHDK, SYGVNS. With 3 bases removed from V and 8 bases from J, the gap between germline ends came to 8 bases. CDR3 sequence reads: CASSDTGYSPLHF. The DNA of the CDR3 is TGTGCCAGCAGTGATACAGGGTATTCACCCCTCCACTTT. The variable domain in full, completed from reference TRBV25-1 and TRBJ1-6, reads EADIYQTPRYLVIGTGKKITLECSQTMGHDKMYWYQQDPGMELHLIHYSYGVNSTEKGDLSSESTVSRIRTEHFPLTLESARPSHTSQYLCASSDTGYSPLHFGNGTRLTVT.

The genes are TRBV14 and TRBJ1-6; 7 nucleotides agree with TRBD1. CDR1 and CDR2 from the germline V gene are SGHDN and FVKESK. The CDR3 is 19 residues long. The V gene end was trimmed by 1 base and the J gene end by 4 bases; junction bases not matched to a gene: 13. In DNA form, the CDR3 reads TGTGCCAGCAGCCAAGCGGTACAGGGGAATCAGTTTTATAATTCACCCCTCCACTTT. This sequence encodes CASSQAVQGNQFYNSPLHF.

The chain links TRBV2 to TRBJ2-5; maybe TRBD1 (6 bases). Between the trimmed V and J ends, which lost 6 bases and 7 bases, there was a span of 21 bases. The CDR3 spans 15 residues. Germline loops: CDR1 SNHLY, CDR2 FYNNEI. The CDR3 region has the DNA TGTGCCAGCAGCGACCCCCGACAGGCCCGAGGGACCCAGTACTTC. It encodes CASSDPRQARGTQYF.

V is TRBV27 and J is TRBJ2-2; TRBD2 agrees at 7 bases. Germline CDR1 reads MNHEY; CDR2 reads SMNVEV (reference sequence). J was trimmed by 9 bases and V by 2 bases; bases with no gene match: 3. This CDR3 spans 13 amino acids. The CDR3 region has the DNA TGTGCCAGCAGTTTAGGACTAGGAAGGGAGCTGTTTTTT. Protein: CASSLGLGRELFF.

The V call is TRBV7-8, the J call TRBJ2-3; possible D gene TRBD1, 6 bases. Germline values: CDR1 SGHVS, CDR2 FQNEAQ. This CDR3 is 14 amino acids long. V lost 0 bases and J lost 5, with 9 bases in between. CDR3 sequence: CASSLAAGEDTQYF. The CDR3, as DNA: TGTGCCAGCAGCTTAGCGGCAGGGGAAGATACGCAGTATTTT.

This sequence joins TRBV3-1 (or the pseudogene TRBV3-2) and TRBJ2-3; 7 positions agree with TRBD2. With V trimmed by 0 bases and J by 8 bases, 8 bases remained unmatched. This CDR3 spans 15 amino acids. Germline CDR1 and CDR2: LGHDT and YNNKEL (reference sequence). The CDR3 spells CASSQDASGAPTQYF. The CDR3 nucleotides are TGTGCCAGCAGCCAAGATGCCAGCGGGGCCCCTACGCAGTATTTT.

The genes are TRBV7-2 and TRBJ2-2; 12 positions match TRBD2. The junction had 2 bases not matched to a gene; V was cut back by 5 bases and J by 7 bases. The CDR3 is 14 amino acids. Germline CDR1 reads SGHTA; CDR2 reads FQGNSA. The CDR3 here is CASSKGLAGGELFF. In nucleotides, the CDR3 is TGTGCCAGCAGCAAGGGACTAGCGGGCGGGGAGCTGTTTTTT.

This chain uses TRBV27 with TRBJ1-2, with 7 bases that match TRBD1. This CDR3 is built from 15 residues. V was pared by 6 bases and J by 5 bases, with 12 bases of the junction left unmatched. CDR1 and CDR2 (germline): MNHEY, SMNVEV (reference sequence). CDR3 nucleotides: TGTGCCAGCAGGGCTGAGTGGCAGGGGGTGTATGGCTACACCTTC. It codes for CASRAEWQGVYGYTF.